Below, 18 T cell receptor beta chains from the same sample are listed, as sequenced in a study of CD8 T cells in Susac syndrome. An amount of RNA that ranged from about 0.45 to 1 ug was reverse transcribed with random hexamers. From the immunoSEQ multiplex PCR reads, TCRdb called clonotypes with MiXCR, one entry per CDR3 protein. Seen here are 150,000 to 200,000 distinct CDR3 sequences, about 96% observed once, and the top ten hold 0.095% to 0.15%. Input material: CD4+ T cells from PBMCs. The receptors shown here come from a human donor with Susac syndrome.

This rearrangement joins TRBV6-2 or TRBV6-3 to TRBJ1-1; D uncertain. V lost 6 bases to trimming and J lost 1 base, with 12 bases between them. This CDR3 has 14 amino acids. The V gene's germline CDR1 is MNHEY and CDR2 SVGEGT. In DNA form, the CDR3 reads TGTGCCAGCAGCAGGACCGGTCAGAACACTGAAGCTTTCTTT. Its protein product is CASSRTGQNTEAFF.

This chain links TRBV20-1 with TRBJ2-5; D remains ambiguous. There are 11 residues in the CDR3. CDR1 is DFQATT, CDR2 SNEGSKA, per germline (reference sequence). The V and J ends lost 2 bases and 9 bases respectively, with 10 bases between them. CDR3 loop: CSARHGGSQYF. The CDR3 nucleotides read TGCAGTGCTAGACATGGCGGATCCCAGTACTTC.

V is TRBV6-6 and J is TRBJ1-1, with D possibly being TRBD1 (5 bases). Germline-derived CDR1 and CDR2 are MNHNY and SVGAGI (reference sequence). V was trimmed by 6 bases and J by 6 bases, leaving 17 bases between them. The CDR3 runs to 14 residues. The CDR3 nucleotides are TGTGCCAGCAGAGATACAGGTGGGGGTCCTGAAGCTTTCTTT. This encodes CASRDTGGGPEAFF.

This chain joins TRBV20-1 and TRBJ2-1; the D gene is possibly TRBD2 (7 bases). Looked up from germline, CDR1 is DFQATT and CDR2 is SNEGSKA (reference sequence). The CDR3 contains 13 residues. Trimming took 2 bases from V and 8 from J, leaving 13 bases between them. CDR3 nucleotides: TGCAGTGCTAGACCCCCGGGGGGCGATGAGCAGTTCTTC. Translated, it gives CSARPPGGDEQFF.

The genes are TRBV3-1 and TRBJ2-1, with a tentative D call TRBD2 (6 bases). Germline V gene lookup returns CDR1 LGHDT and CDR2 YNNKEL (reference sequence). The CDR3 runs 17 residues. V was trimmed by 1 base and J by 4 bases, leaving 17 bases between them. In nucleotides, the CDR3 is TGTGCCAGCAGCCAAGCGGGGTTGGGGGGTAATTACAATGAGCAGTTCTTC. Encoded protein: CASSQAGLGGNYNEQFF.

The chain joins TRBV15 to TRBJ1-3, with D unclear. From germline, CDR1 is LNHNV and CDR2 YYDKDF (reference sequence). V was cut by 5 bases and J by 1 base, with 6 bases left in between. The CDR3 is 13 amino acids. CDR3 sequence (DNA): TGTGCCACCAGCTCCGGTTCTGGAAACACCATATATTTT. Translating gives CATSSGSGNTIYF.

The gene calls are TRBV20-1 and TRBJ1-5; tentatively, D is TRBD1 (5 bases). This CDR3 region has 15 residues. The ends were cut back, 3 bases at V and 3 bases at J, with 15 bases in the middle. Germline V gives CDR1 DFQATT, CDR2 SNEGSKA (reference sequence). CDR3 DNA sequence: TGCAGTGCTAGGCATTCCACAGGCCACAATCAGCCCCAGCATTTT. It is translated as CSARHSTGHNQPQHF.

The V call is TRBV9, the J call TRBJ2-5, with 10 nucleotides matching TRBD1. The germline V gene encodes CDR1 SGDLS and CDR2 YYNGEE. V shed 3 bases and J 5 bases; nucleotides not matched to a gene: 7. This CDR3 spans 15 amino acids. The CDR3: CASSGKDRGWETQYF. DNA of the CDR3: TGTGCCAGCAGCGGAAAGGACAGGGGGTGGGAGACCCAGTACTTC.

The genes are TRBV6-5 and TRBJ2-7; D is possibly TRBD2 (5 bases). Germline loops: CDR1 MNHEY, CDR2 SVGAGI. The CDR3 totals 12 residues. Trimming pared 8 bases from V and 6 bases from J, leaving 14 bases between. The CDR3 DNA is TGTGCCAGCCGGCGGGCAGGAGGCGAGCAGTACGTC. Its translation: CASRRAGGEQYV.

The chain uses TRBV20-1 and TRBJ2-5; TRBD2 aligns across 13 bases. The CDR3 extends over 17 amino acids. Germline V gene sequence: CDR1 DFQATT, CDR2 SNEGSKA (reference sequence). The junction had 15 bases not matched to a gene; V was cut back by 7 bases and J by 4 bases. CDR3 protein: CSVRAGTSGVKRETQYF. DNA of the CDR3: TGCAGTGTTAGGGCCGGGACTAGCGGGGTAAAGCGAGAGACCCAGTACTTC.

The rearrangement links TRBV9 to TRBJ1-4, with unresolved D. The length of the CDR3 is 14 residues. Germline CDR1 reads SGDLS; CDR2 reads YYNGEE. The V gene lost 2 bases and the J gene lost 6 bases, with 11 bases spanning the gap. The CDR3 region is CASSVNHRHEKLFF. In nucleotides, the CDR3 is TGTGCCAGCAGCGTGAACCACCGCCATGAAAAACTGTTTTTT.

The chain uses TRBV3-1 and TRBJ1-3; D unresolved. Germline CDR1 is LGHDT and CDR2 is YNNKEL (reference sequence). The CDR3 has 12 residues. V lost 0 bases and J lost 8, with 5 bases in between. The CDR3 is CASSQDGDTIYF. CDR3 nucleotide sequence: TGTGCCAGCAGCCAAGATGGGGACACCATATATTTT.

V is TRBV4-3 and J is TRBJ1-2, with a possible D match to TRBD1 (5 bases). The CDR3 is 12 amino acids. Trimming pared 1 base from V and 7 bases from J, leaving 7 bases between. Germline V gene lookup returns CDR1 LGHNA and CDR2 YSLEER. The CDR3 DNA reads TGCGCCAGCAGCCAAGCCGGGGCTGGCTACACCTTC. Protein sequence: CASSQAGAGYTF.

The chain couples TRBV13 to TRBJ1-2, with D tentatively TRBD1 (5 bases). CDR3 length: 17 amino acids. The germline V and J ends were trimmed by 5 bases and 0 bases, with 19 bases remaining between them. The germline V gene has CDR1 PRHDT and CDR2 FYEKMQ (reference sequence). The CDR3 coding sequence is TGTGCCAGCAGCCCCGCGGCAGGGCTATCCCCTAACTATGGCTACACCTTC. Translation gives CASSPAAGLSPNYGYTF. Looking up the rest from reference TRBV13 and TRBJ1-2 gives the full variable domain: AAGVIQSPRHLIKEKRETATLKCYPIPRHDTVYWYQQGPGQDPQFLISFYEKMQSDKGSIPDRFSAQQFSDYHSELNMSSLELGDSALYFCASSPAAGLSPNYGYTFGSGTRLTVV.

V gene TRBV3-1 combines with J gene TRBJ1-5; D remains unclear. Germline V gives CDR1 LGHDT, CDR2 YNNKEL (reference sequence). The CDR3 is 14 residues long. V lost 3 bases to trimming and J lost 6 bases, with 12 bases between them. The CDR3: CASSQGWYPQPQHF. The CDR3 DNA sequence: TGTGCCAGCAGCCAGGGATGGTACCCTCAGCCCCAGCATTTT.

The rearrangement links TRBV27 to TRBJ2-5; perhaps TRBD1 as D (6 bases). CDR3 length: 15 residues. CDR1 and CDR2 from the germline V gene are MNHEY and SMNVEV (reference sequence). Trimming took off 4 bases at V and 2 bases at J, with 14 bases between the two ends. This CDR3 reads CASSSLGQPQETQYF. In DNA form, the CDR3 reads TGTGCCAGCAGTTCCCTAGGACAGCCTCAAGAGACCCAGTACTTC.

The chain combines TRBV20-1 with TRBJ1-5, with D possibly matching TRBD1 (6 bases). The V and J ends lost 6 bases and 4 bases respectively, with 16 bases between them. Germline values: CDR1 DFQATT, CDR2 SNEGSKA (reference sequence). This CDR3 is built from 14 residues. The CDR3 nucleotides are TGCAGTGCCGAACGAACGGGGGCGAATCAGCCCCAGCATTTT. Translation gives CSAERTGANQPQHF.

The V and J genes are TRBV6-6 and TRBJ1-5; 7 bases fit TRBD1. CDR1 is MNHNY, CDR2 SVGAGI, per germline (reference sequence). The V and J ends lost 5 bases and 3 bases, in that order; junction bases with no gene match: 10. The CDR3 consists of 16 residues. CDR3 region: CASSALKGQLNQPQHF. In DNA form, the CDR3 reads TGTGCCAGCAGTGCCCTGAAGGGACAGCTCAATCAGCCCCAGCATTTT.